The table lists the clone carrying this T cell receptor beta chain with many counts. Its target is unknown. The sample is drawn from a study of T cell repertoires in cytomegalovirus infection. Study-level background: Matching HLA type, along with CMV infection, was indicated by public TCR beta signatures.

TCRdb itself ran the reads through MiXCR, one entry per CDR3 protein. Of 150,000 to 200,000 distinct CDR3 sequences detected, approximately 19% appear once; the ten largest clones hold less than 3%. The germline V gene has CDR1 SQVTM and CDR2 ANQGSEA. This CDR3 contains 15 residues. V dropped 0 bases and J dropped 2 bases, with 13 bases sitting between them. Whole-study findings and limits: What dominated the ex vivo response were HLA-C-restricted CMV-specific TCR beta clonotypes.

Sample: PBMCs. J is TRBJ1-2 and V is TRBV29-1; D gene ambiguous. The sequence was collected from a human donor in good health (CMV status not recorded). Some clones in this sample may be carry-over from other donors' samples. The CDR3 is CSVEERIRRNYGYTF. The CDR3 DNA reads as TGCAGCGTTGAAGAGCGGATCAGGAGGAACTATGGCTACACCTTC.